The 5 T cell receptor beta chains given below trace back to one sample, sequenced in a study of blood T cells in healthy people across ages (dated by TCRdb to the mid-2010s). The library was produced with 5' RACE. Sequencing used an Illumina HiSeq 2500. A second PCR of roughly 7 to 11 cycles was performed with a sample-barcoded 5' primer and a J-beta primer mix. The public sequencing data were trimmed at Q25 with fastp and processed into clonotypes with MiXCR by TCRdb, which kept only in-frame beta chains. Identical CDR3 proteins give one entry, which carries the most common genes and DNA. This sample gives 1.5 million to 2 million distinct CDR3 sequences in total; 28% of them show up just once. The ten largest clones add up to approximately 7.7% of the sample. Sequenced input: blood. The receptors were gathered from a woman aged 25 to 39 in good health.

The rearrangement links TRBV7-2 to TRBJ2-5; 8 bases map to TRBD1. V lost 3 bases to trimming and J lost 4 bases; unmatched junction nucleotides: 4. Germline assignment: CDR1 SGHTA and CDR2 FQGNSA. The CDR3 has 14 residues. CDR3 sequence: CASSFRGLRETQYF. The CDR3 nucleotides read TGTGCCAGCAGCTTCAGGGGGCTCAGAGAGACCCAGTACTTC.

The CDR3 loop reads CASSPPGQVEAFF. The CDR3 nucleotides read TGCGCCAGCAGCCCTCCCGGACAGGTTGAAGCTTTCTTT. The chain recombines TRBV5-1 with TRBJ1-1, with TRBD1 matching over 7 bases. This CDR3 spans 13 amino acids. Trimming cost V 4 bases and J 7 bases; bases outside gene matches: 7. CDR1 SGHRS and CDR2 YFSETQ come from the germline V gene.

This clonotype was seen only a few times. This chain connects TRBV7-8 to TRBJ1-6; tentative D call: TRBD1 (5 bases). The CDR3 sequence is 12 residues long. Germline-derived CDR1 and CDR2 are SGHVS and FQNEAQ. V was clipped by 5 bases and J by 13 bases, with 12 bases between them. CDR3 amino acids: CASSGNRSPLHF. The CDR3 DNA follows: TGTGCCAGCAGCGGAAACAGGTCTCCCCTCCACTTT.

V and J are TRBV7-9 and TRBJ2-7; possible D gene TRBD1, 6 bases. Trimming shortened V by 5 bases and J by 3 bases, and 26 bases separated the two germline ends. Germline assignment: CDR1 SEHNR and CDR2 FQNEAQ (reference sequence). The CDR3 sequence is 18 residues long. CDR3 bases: TGTGCCAGCAGCGGAAGGACAGAGTCCATGTGGGACGTCTACGAGCAGTACTTC. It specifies CASSGRTESMWDVYEQYF.

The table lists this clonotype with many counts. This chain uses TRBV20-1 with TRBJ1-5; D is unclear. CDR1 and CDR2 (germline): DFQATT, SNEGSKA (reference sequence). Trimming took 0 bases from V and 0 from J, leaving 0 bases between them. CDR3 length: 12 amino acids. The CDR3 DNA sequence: TGCAGTGCTAGAGATAGCAATCAGCCCCAGCATTTT. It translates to CSARDSNQPQHF.